In this sample, the clone carrying this TCR beta chain turned up a few times. Its antigen is unknown. 5'RACE with constant-segment primers built TCRalpha and TCRbeta cDNA libraries with UMIs. TCRdb processed the 5' RACE reads anew with MiXCR; each CDR3 protein has one entry. The sample records hundreds of thousands of distinct CDR3 sequences, under 30% being singletons. The entry originates in a study of T-cell memory formation after mild COVID-19. Study context: TCR clustering was largely donor specific.

The CDR3 covers 17 residues. The V gene lost 1 base and the J gene lost 0 bases, with 13 bases spanning the gap. Germline V gene lookup returns CDR1 SGHVS and CDR2 FNYEAQ. Study results and caveats: Chiefly within CM and EM were the contracting CD4+ clones; CD8+ ones were within EMRA. Within pre-infection memory, some responding clones were found, suggesting cross-reactive memory joined.

Sequenced sample: PBMCs or a T cell subset sorted from them (not recorded which). This TCR was sampled from an adult woman who had mild COVID-19 (a few samples of this study predate the infection). Cell type and time point are not known. The chain uses TRBV7-6 and TRBJ1-3; D gene unclear. The CDR3 region has the DNA TGTGCCAGCAGCTTAGAGTCCCAGGTCCGCTCTGGAAACACCATATATTTT. Translated: CASSLESQVRSGNTIYF.